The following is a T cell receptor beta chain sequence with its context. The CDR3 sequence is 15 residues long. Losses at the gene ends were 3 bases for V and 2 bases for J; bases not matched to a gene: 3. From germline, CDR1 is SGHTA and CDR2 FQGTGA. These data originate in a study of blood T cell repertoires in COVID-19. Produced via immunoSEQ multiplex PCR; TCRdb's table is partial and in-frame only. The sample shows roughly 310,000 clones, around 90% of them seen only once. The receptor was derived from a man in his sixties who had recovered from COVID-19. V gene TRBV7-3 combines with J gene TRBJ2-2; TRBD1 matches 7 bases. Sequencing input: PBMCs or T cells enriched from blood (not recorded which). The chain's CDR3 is CASSFGTANTGELFF. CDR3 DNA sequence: TGTGCCAGCAGCTTCGGGACAGCTAACACCGGGGAGCTGTTTTTT.